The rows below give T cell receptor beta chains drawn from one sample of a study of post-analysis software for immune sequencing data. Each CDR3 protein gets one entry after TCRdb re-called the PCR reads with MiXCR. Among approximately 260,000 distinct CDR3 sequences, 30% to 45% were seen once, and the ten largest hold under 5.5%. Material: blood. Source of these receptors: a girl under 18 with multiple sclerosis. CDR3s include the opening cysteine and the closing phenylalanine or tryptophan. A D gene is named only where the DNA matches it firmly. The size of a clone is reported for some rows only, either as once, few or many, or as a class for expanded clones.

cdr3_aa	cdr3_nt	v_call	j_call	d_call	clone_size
CASSLSRDRPYEQYF	TGTGCCAGCAGCTTAAGCCGGGACAGACCCTACGAGCAGTACTTC	TRBV7-9	TRBJ2-7	TRBD1	.
CTSSSGTLNTGELFF	TGTACCAGCAGCTCCGGGACTCTGAACACCGGGGAGCTGTTTTTT	TRBV11-2	TRBJ2-2	.	.
CSVEGSTSGSYNEQYF	TGCAGCGTTGAAGGGTCGACTAGCGGCTCCTACAATGAGCAGTACTTC	TRBV29-1	TRBJ2-7	TRBD2	.
CASGRAFSDTQYF	TGCGCTAGCGGGAGGGCGTTTTCAGATACGCAGTATTTT	TRBV29-1	TRBJ2-3	TRBD2	.
CASRSGQGPLGDTQYF	TGTGCCAGCAGATCGGGACAGGGGCCCCTAGGAGATACGCAGTATTTT	TRBV12-3/TRBV12-4	TRBJ2-3	TRBD1	few
CASSQGVRETQYF	TGTGCCAGCAGTCAGGGTGTCAGGGAGACCCAGTACTTC	TRBV12-3/TRBV12-4	TRBJ2-5	.	many
CASSFPRGQVNFTYGYTF	TGTGCCAGCAGTTTCCCCAGGGGGCAGGTCAATTTTACCTATGGCTACACCTTC	TRBV12-3/TRBV12-4	TRBJ1-2	TRBD1	.
CASSSDISWETQYF	TGCGCCAGCAGCTCGGACATATCCTGGGAGACCCAGTACTTC	TRBV5-1	TRBJ2-5	.	.
CASSLDPRSNQPQHF	TGTGCCAGCAGCTTGGATCCACGTAGCAATCAGCCCCAGCATTTT	TRBV5-5	TRBJ1-5	.	many
CASSLGQGKGEKLFF	TGCGCCAGCAGCTTGGGACAGGGGAAGGGTGAAAAACTGTTTTTT	TRBV5-1	TRBJ1-4	TRBD1	many
CASSLGEFGQFF	TGTGCCAGCAGTTTGGGGGAGTTTGGGCAGTTCTTC	TRBV12-3/TRBV12-4	TRBJ2-1	.	.
CASSGDRGGSPLHF	TGTGCCAGCAGTGGTGACAGGGGGGGCTCACCCCTCCACTTT	TRBV2	TRBJ1-6	TRBD1	many
CASSQDLAGNYGYTF	TGCGCCAGCAGCCAAGATCTGGCGGGCAACTATGGCTACACCTTC	TRBV4-1	TRBJ1-2	.	many
CASSLETGGFYEQYF	TGCGCCAGCAGCTTGGAGACAGGGGGGTTCTACGAGCAGTACTTC	TRBV5-1	TRBJ2-7	TRBD1	many
CSARPGQAGGYTF	TGCAGTGCTAGACCTGGACAGGCTGGTGGCTACACCTTC	TRBV20-1	TRBJ1-2	TRBD1	.
CSARVGGPLWGSYEQYF	TGCAGTGCTAGAGTAGGAGGGCCCCTATGGGGCTCCTACGAGCAGTACTTC	TRBV20-1	TRBJ2-7	.	.
CASSLAIGVSTDTQYF	TGCGCCAGCAGCTTGGCTATCGGGGTCTCCACAGATACGCAGTATTTT	TRBV5-1	TRBJ2-3	.	.
CSVPGHHSYNEQFF	TGCAGCGTACCGGGACACCACTCCTACAATGAGCAGTTCTTC	TRBV29-1	TRBJ2-1	.	.
CSVERDRATEAFF	TGCAGCGTTGAACGGGACAGGGCCACTGAAGCTTTCTTT	TRBV29-1	TRBJ1-1	TRBD1	many
CASSEGGGRGKLFF	TGTGCCAGCAGCGAGGGAGGGGGCAGGGGAAAACTGTTTTTT	TRBV6-2/TRBV6-3	TRBJ1-4	TRBD1	.
CASRFSGGGDTQYF	TGTGCCAGCAGATTTAGCGGGGGTGGAGATACGCAGTATTTT	TRBV7-2	TRBJ2-3	TRBD2	.
CSARDRGLASNEQFF	TGCAGTGCTAGAGATCGGGGACTAGCGTCTAATGAGCAGTTCTTC	TRBV20-1	TRBJ2-1	TRBD2	.
CAWSRDIVYGYTF	TGTGCCTGGAGTAGGGACATCGTCTATGGCTACACCTTC	TRBV30	TRBJ1-2	.	.
CANSYLVGQGDKNIQYF	TGTGCCAACAGCTACTTGGTGGGACAGGGGGACAAAAACATTCAGTACTTC	TRBV4-2	TRBJ2-4	TRBD1	few
CATSDSRTGSFQPQHF	TGTGCCACCAGTGATTCGAGGACAGGGTCATTTCAGCCCCAGCATTTT	TRBV24-1	TRBJ1-5	TRBD1	few
CASSPRTSGAYNEQFF	TGTGCCAGCAGCCCGAGGACTAGCGGGGCTTACAATGAGCAGTTCTTC	TRBV3-1	TRBJ2-1	TRBD2	.
CASSLEATNEKLFF	TGCGCCAGCAGCTTGGAGGCAACTAATGAAAAACTGTTTTTT	TRBV5-1	TRBJ1-4	.	many
CSVVTGGSADTQYF	TGCAGCGTTGTGACGGGCGGGAGTGCAGATACGCAGTATTTT	TRBV29-1	TRBJ2-3	TRBD2	many
CASSLRQGDTEAFF	TGCGCCAGCAGCTTAAGGCAGGGAGACACTGAAGCTTTCTTT	TRBV5-1	TRBJ1-1	.	few
CASSPTPGPLNIQYF	TGTGCCAGCAGCCCAACCCCGGGACCACTAAACATTCAGTACTTC	TRBV7-2	TRBJ2-4	.	few
CASSGGSTDTEYF	TGTGCCAGCTCCGGAGGGAGCACAGATACGGAGTATTTT	TRBV12-3/TRBV12-4	TRBJ2-3	.	.